Presented here are 30 T cell receptor beta chains from one specimen sequenced in a study of shared clonotypes between healthy human individuals. The table came from immunoSEQ multiplex PCR; TCRdb's copy has only in-frame clones and leaves some out. The sample records 800,000 to 950,000 clones, roughly 96% being singletons. CD45RO-negative cells were positively selected for CCR7, leaving out terminally differentiated effector memory CD45RA+ cells. Material: naive CD8+ T cells sorted from blood. Receptors were obtained from a man younger than 45 in good health.

The chain combines TRBV5-5 with TRBJ1-5; 8 bases are shared with TRBD1. Trimming took 3 bases from V and 0 from J; bases not matched to a gene: 8. The CDR3 spans 17 residues. Germline V gene lookup returns CDR1 SGHKS and CDR2 YYEKEE (reference sequence). The CDR3: CASSSGQGPYSNQPQHF. CDR3 sequence (DNA): TGTGCCAGCAGCTCCGGACAGGGCCCCTATAGCAATCAGCCCCAGCATTTT.

This chain connects TRBV6-1 to TRBJ2-2; TRBD1 agrees at 7 bases. Unmatched junction bases numbered 6, after V lost 0 bases and J lost 5 bases. The CDR3 runs 16 residues. Germline assignment: CDR1 MNHNS and CDR2 SASEGT. The CDR3: CASSEAKTGWTGELFF. The CDR3 region has the DNA TGTGCCAGCAGTGAAGCGAAGACAGGGTGGACCGGGGAGCTGTTTTTT.

This chain links TRBV7-8 with TRBJ2-1; 9 bases map to TRBD2. J was trimmed by 1 base and V by 7 bases; bases with no gene match: 14. Germline V CDR1 and CDR2: SGHVS, FQNEAQ. This CDR3 contains 18 residues. The CDR3, as DNA: TGTGCCAGCACCCTACCCAGCGCGGGAGGGCCTTCCTACAATGAGCAGTTCTTC. Translated, it gives CASTLPSAGGPSYNEQFF. The full variable domain, completed using reference TRBV7-8 and TRBJ2-1, is GAGVSQSPRYKVAKRGQDVALRCDPISGHVSLFWYQQALGQGPEFLTYFQNEAQLDKSGLPSDRFFAERPEGSVSTLKIQRTQQEDSAVYLCASTLPSAGGPSYNEQFFGPGTRLTVL.

The V gene is TRBV9, the J gene TRBJ2-5; D may correspond to TRBD1 or TRBD2 (5 bases each). The CDR3 contains 14 residues. Germline CDR1 reads SGDLS; CDR2 reads YYNGEE. Deletions cut 3 bases from V and 1 base from J, with 10 bases between. The CDR3 sequence is CASSAWDRQETQYF. CDR3 coding DNA: TGTGCCAGCAGCGCCTGGGACCGCCAAGAGACCCAGTACTTC.

J is TRBJ2-1 and V is TRBV11-3; 13 bases line up with TRBD2. Germline V gene lookup returns CDR1 SGHNT and CDR2 YENEEA. This CDR3 is 16 amino acids long. V shed 5 bases, J shed 8 bases, and the junction held 9 bases outside the gene matches. The CDR3 bases are TGTGCCAGCAGCCCTCGGACTAGCGGGAGTAATGATGAGCAGTTCTTC. Residues: CASSPRTSGSNDEQFF.

This CDR3 is CASSFGQGEVYSNQPQHF. The CDR3 DNA sequence: TGTGCCAGCAGCTTCGGACAGGGCGAGGTGTATAGCAATCAGCCCCAGCATTTT. The chain employs TRBV5-5 and TRBJ1-5, with 8 bases lining up with TRBD1. Germline trimming cut 2 bases from V and 0 bases from J; bases unmatched to any gene: 10. The germline CDR1 and CDR2 sequences are SGHKS and YYEKEE (reference sequence). The CDR3 spans 18 residues.

This clone was detected once. The gene calls are TRBV4-1 and TRBJ2-1; D call uncertain. Germline V lookup: CDR1 MGHRA, CDR2 YSYEKL. The CDR3 extends over 13 amino acids. The V gene lost 1 base and the J gene lost 7 bases, with 8 bases spanning the gap. The CDR3 nucleotides are TGCGCCAGCAGCCAAGGACTTAGTAATGAGCAGTTCTTC. Protein product: CASSQGLSNEQFF.

V gene TRBV29-1 combines with J gene TRBJ2-7, with 9 bases identical to TRBD2. Looked up from germline, CDR1 is SQVTM and CDR2 is ANQGSEA. This CDR3 is 13 amino acids long. V lost 6 bases to trimming and J lost 5 bases; unmatched junction nucleotides: 8. The CDR3 DNA sequence: TGCAGCGTAGGGACTAGCAGTCCTCACGAGCAGTACTTC. It specifies CSVGTSSPHEQYF.

The V and J genes are TRBV7-8 and TRBJ1-1, with unresolved D. The CDR3 consists of 14 residues. V lost 6 bases and J 0 bases, leaving 11 bases between the germline ends. Germline CDR1 SGHVS, CDR2 FQNEAQ. As DNA, the CDR3 is TGTGCCAGCAGAAAGGGTAGGATGAACACTGAAGCTTTCTTT. As protein: CASRKGRMNTEAFF.

The J gene is TRBJ2-1, the V gene TRBV6-1, with 7 bases lining up with TRBD1. Germline lookup yields CDR1 MNHNS and CDR2 SASEGT. The junction had 5 bases not matched to a gene; V was cut back by 4 bases and J by 2 bases. This CDR3 comprises 15 residues. The CDR3 is CASSGDRVTYNEQFF. The CDR3 nucleotides are TGTGCCAGCAGTGGCGACAGGGTGACCTACAATGAGCAGTTCTTC.

The rearrangement joins TRBV9 to TRBJ2-3; the match to TRBD2 covers 8 bases. The V gene's germline CDR1 is SGDLS and CDR2 YYNGEE. The CDR3 loop spans 15 amino acids. V gave up 4 bases and J gave up 5 bases; unmatched junction bases: 9. The CDR3 region has the DNA TGTGCCAGCAGCTCGAGCGGGAGATTGATAGATACGCAGTATTTT. Its protein is CASSSSGRLIDTQYF. The variable domain in full, with the rest retrieved from reference TRBV9 and TRBJ2-3, is DSGVTQTPKHLITATGQRVTLRCSPRSGDLSVYWYQQSLDQGLQFLIQYYNGEERAKGNILERFSAQQFPDLHSELNLSSLELGDSALYFCASSSSGRLIDTQYFGPGTRLTVL.

The chain joins TRBV27 to TRBJ2-2, with D hard to call. The CDR3 has 13 residues. CDR1 and CDR2 (germline): MNHEY, SMNVEV (reference sequence). The V end lost 2 bases, the J end lost 4 bases, and 5 bases lay between the germline ends. Here the CDR3 reads CASSLGFTGELFF. The CDR3 bases are TGTGCCAGCAGTTTAGGGTTCACCGGGGAGCTGTTTTTT.

This clone occurred once. This chain uses TRBV13 with TRBJ2-3, with TRBD1 matching 7 bases. Germline CDR1 is PRHDT and CDR2 is FYEKMQ (reference sequence). The CDR3 runs 17 residues. The V gene end was trimmed by 4 bases and the J gene end by 0 bases; junction bases not matched to a gene: 10. CDR3 DNA sequence: TGTGCCAGCAGCTGGATTGCCGGGACAGCCAGCACAGATACGCAGTATTTT. This translates into CASSWIAGTASTDTQYF.

This clone was picked up one time. The J gene is TRBJ1-2, the V gene TRBV5-1, with D perhaps TRBD1 (6 bases). The CDR3 has 15 residues. Trimming cost V 0 bases and J 7 bases, with 16 bases left between them. Germline V CDR1 and CDR2: SGHRS, YFSETQ. The CDR3 nucleotides are TGCGCCAGCAGCTTGGGACAGGCAACTCCCTCTGGCTACACCTTC. Protein sequence: CASSLGQATPSGYTF. Filled out from reference TRBV5-1 and TRBJ1-2, the complete variable domain reads KAGVTQTPRYLIKTRGQQVTLSCSPISGHRSVSWYQQTPGQGLQFLFEYFSETQRNKGNFPGRFSGRQFSNSRSEMNVSTLELGDSALYLCASSLGQATPSGYTFGSGTRLTVV.

This sequence joins TRBV7-9 and TRBJ1-4, with D possibly matching TRBD1 (5 bases). With 5 bases removed from V and 1 base from J, the gap between germline ends came to 14 bases. The CDR3 contains 16 residues. Germline V gene data show CDR1 as SEHNR and CDR2 as FQNEAQ (reference sequence). The CDR3 region has the DNA TGTGCCAGCAGCGCCTTTAAGGGGCAAACTAATGAAAAACTGTTTTTT. Its protein product is CASSAFKGQTNEKLFF.

J is TRBJ2-7 and V is TRBV27; 10 nucleotides line up with TRBD1. Germline V gene lookup returns CDR1 MNHEY and CDR2 SMNVEV (reference sequence). J lost 4 bases, V lost 3 bases, and 9 bases had no gene match. The CDR3 spans 16 residues. The CDR3 DNA is TGTGCCAGCAGTTTCCTGGGAGGGACAGGGGATTACGAGCAGTACTTC. Its protein product is CASSFLGGTGDYEQYF.

The chain joins TRBV9 to TRBJ2-7; a weak D match, TRBD2 (6 bases). This CDR3 is 14 amino acids long. The V gene lost 0 bases and the J gene lost 4 bases, with 11 bases spanning the gap. Germline CDR1 SGDLS, CDR2 YYNGEE. CDR3 in amino acids: CASSVGVEGYEQYF. CDR3 bases: TGTGCCAGCAGCGTAGGGGTGGAGGGGTACGAGCAGTACTTC.

The V call is TRBV18, the J call TRBJ2-7; D call uncertain. The CDR3 totals 16 residues. Germline V gives CDR1 KGHSH, CDR2 LQKENI. V was clipped by 2 bases and J by 0 bases, with 14 bases between them. The CDR3 reads CASSPTKRISSYEQYF. The CDR3 coding sequence is TGTGCCAGCTCACCAACTAAGAGGATTAGCTCCTACGAGCAGTACTTC. Full variable domain (rest looked up from reference TRBV18 and TRBJ2-7): NAGVMQNPRHLVRRRGQEARLRCSPMKGHSHVYWYRQLPEEGLKFMVYLQKENIIDESGMPKERFSAEFPKEGPSILRIQQVVRGDSAAYFCASSPTKRISSYEQYFGPGTRLTVT.

DNA of the CDR3: TGTGCCAGCAGTTATGAGGCAGGGGTTGATGAAAAACTGTTTTTT. Encoded protein: CASSYEAGVDEKLFF. V and J are TRBV6-5 and TRBJ1-4; D is possibly TRBD1 (6 bases). The germline V gene encodes CDR1 MNHEY and CDR2 SVGAGI. This CDR3 region has 15 residues. V was clipped by 3 bases and J by 6 bases, with 14 bases between them.

This rearrangement joins TRBV11-3 to TRBJ2-5; the D gene is possibly TRBD1 (5 bases). CDR1 is SGHNT and CDR2 is YENEEA in the germline V gene. V lost 0 bases and J 1 base, leaving 9 bases between the germline ends. CDR3 length: 15 amino acids. CDR3 region: CASSLDGGAQETQYF. CDR3 in DNA: TGTGCCAGCAGCTTAGATGGTGGGGCCCAAGAGACCCAGTACTTC.

The V gene is TRBV5-6, the J gene TRBJ1-1; D perhaps matches TRBD1 (5 bases). Germline loops: CDR1 SGHDT, CDR2 YYEEEE. Trimming took 6 bases from V and 0 from J, leaving 12 bases between them. CDR3 length equals 14 residues. The CDR3 is CASTLGAMNTEAFF. DNA for the CDR3: TGTGCCAGCACCCTAGGGGCTATGAACACTGAAGCTTTCTTT.

This chain joins TRBV7-3 and TRBJ2-3; a possible D gene is TRBD1 (5 bases). V lost 5 bases to trimming and J lost 6 bases, with 21 bases between them. CDR1 SGHTA and CDR2 FQGTGA come from the germline V gene. The CDR3 has 16 amino acids. The CDR3 sequence is CASSPGHTGRADTQYF. CDR3 DNA: TGTGCCAGCAGCCCGGGCCATACAGGCAGGGCCGATACGCAGTATTTT.

The chain links TRBV14 to TRBJ2-7, with TRBD1 matching over 10 bases. CDR1 and CDR2 (germline): SGHDN, FVKESK. The CDR3 length is 15 residues. With 2 bases clipped from V and 3 bases from J, the junction kept 4 bases outside the gene matches. DNA for the CDR3: TGTGCCAGCAGCCAAAGGGACAGGGGCTTCTACGAGCAGTACTTC. Translating gives CASSQRDRGFYEQYF.

This clone was picked up a small number of times. This rearrangement joins TRBV1 to TRBJ2-7; the tabulated D call, TRBD2, remains unverified against the DNA. TRBV1 is recorded as a pseudogene. CDR3 length: 14 amino acids. CDR3 loop: CTSSQPATYYEQYF. The DNA for the CDR3 is TGCACCAGCAGCCAACCAGCGACCTACTACGAGCAGTACTTC.

The rearrangement uses TRBV9 and TRBJ2-1, with TRBD1 matching 8 bases. CDR3 length: 16 amino acids. Per germline, CDR1 SGDLS and CDR2 YYNGEE. The ends lost 0 bases at V and 3 bases at J; junction bases unmatched: 5. CDR3 loop: CASSVDVTGVYNEQFF. The DNA of the CDR3 is TGTGCCAGCAGCGTAGATGTGACAGGGGTCTACAATGAGCAGTTCTTC.

The gene calls are TRBV7-3 and TRBJ2-1, with TRBD2 identical over 11 bases. V trimming: 5 bases; J trimming: 2 bases; junction bases outside the gene matches: 2. The CDR3 length is 15 residues. The germline CDR1 and CDR2 sequences are SGHTA and FQGTGA. The DNA for the CDR3 is TGTGCCAGCAGCAGTAGCGGGAGGGCCTACAATGAGCAGTTCTTC. Translating it yields CASSSSGRAYNEQFF. The variable domain in full, with the rest retrieved from reference TRBV7-3 and TRBJ2-1, is GAGVSQTPSNKVTEKGKYVELRCDPISGHTALYWYRQSLGQGPEFLIYFQGTGAADDSGLPNDRFFAVRPEGSVSTLKIQRTERGDSAVYLCASSSSGRAYNEQFFGPGTRLTVL.

This sequence joins TRBV10-3 and TRBJ2-3; D is ambiguous. Trimming left V 5 bases short and J 4 bases short, with 10 bases between. CDR1 and CDR2 from the germline V gene are ENHRY and SYGVKD. The CDR3 consists of 13 residues. CDR3 loop: CAISPPSADTQYF. As DNA, the CDR3 is TGTGCCATCAGTCCCCCCTCCGCAGATACGCAGTATTTT.

This clone was detected once. The V gene is TRBV5-6, the J gene TRBJ2-3; 11 positions agree with TRBD1. Germline V lookup: CDR1 SGHDT, CDR2 YYEEEE. There are 15 residues in the CDR3. V dropped 4 bases and J dropped 4; count of bases not matched to a gene: 5. CDR3 sequence reads: CASSDGTGGADTQYF. Written as DNA, the CDR3 is TGTGCCAGCAGCGATGGGACAGGGGGAGCAGATACGCAGTATTTT.

The rearrangement uses TRBV29-1 and TRBJ2-1; possible D gene TRBD2, 5 bases. The CDR3 consists of 14 residues. With 6 bases removed from V and 7 bases from J, the gap between germline ends came to 19 bases. Per the germline V gene, CDR1 is SQVTM and CDR2 is ANQGSEA. The CDR3 protein is CSVQGPGSRNEQFF. The CDR3 nucleotides are TGCAGCGTCCAAGGGCCTGGGAGCAGGAATGAGCAGTTCTTC.

The chain carries TRBV29-1 and TRBJ1-4; weak D call: TRBD1 (6 bases). The CDR3 has 16 amino acids. V lost 0 bases and J 6 bases, leaving 17 bases between the germline ends. Germline V lookup: CDR1 SQVTM, CDR2 ANQGSEA. In DNA form, the CDR3 reads TGCAGCGTTGAAGATCCCCCGGGGGGCGAGGATGAAAAACTGTTTTTT. Its translation: CSVEDPPGGEDEKLFF.